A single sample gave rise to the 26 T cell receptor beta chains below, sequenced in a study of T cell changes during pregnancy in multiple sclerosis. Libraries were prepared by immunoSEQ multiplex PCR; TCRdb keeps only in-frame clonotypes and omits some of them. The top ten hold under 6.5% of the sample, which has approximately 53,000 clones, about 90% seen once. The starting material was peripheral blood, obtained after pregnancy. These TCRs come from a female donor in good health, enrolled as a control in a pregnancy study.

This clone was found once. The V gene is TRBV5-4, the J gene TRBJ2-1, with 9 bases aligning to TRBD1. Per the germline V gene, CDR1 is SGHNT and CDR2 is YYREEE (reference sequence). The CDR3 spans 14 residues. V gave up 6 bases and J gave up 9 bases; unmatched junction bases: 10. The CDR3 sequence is CASTHGQGRGEQFF. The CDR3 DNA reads TGTGCCAGCACCCACGGACAGGGGAGGGGTGAGCAGTTCTTC.

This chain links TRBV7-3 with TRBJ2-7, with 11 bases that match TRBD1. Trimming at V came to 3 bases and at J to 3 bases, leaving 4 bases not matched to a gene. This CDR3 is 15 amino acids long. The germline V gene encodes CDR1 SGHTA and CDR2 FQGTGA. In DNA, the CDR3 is TGTGCCAGCAGCTTGACCGGGACAGGGGGCTACGAGCAGTACTTC. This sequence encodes CASSLTGTGGYEQYF.

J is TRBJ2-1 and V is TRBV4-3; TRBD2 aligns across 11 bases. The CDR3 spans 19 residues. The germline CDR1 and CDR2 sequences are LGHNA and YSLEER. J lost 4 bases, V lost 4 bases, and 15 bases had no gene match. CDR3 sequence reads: CASSPAGTSGGTTYNEQFF. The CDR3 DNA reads TGCGCCAGCAGCCCGGCCGGGACTAGCGGCGGGACGACATACAATGAGCAGTTCTTC.

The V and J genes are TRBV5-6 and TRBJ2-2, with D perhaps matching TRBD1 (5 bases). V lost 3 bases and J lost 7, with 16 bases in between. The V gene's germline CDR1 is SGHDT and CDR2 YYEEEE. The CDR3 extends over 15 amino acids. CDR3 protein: CASSWGPQGNGELFF. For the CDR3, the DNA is TGTGCCAGCAGCTGGGGCCCCCAGGGAAACGGGGAGCTGTTTTTT.

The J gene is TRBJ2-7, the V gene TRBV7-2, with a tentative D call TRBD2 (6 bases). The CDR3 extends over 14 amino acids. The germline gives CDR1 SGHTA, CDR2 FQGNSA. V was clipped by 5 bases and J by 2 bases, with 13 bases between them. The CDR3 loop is CASSISSATYEQYF. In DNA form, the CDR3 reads TGTGCCAGCAGCATATCTAGCGCCACCTACGAGCAGTACTTC.

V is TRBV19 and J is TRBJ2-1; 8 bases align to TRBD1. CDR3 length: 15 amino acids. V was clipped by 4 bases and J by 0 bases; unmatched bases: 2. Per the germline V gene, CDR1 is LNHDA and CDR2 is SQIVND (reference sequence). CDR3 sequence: CASSRTGGSYNEQFF. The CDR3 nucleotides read TGTGCCAGTAGTAGAACAGGGGGCTCCTACAATGAGCAGTTCTTC.

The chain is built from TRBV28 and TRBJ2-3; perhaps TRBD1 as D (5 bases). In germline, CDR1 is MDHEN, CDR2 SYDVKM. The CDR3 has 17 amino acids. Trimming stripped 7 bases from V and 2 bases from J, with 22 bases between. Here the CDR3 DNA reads TGTGCCAGCACCCTCACTCCAGGGCCGAGTCACACAGATACGCAGTATTTT. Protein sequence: CASTLTPGPSHTDTQYF.

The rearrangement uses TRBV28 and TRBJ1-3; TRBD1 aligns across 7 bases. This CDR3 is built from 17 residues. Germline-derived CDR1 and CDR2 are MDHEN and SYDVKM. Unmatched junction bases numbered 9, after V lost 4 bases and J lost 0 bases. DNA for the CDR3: TGTGCCAGCAGTTCGCCGGGACAGCCGAACTCTGGAAACACCATATATTTT. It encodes CASSSPGQPNSGNTIYF.

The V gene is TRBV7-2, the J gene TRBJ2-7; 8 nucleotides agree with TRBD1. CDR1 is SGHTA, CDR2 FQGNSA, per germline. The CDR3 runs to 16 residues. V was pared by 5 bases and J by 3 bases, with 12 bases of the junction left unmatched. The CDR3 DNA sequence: TGTGCCAGCAGCCCAGGGGGCTTTAGCGGCCTCTACGAGCAGTACTTC. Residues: CASSPGGFSGLYEQYF.

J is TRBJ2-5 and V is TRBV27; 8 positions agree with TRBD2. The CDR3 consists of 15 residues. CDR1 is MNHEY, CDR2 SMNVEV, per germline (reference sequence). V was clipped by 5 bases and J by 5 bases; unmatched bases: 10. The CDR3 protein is CASSILVAGRETQYF. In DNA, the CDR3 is TGTGCCAGCAGTATCTTGGTAGCGGGACGGGAGACCCAGTACTTC.

Written as DNA, the CDR3 is TGTGCCAGTGGGAGAGCAGGGGACACAGATACGCAGTATTTT. This gives the protein CASGRAGDTDTQYF. The J gene is TRBJ2-3, the V gene TRBV6-1; TRBD1 is a possible D gene (6 bases). Trimming took 9 bases from V and 2 from J, leaving 15 bases between them. Germline V gene sequence: CDR1 MNHNS, CDR2 SASEGT. This CDR3 has 14 residues.

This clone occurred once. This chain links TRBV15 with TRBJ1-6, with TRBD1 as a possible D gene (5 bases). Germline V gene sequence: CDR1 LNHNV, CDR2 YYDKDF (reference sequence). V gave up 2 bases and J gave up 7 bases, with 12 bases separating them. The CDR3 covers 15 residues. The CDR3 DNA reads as TGTGCCACCAGCAGATCTAGACAGAAGAATTCACCCCTCCACTTT. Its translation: CATSRSRQKNSPLHF.

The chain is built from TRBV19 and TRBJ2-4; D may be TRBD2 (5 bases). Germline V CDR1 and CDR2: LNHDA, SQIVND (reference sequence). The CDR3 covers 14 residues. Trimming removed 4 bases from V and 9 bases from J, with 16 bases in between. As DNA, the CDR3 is TGTGCCAGTAGTACTCCGAGGGCGGGCATCATTCAGTACTTC. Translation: CASSTPRAGIIQYF.

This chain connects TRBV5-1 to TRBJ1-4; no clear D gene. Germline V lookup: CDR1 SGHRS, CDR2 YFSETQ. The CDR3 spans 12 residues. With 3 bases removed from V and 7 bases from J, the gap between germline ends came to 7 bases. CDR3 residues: CASSWSGEKLFF. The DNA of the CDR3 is TGCGCCAGCAGCTGGTCGGGTGAAAAACTGTTTTTT. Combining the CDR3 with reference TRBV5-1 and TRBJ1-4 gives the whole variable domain KAGVTQTPRYLIKTRGQQVTLSCSPISGHRSVSWYQQTPGQGLQFLFEYFSETQRNKGNFPGRFSGRQFSNSRSEMNVSTLELGDSALYLCASSWSGEKLFFGSGTQLSVL.

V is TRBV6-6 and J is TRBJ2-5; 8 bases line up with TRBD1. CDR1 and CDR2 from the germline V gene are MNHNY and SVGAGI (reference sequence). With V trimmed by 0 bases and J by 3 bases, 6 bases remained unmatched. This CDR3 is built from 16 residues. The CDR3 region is CASSYSGQGYEETQYF. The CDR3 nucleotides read TGTGCCAGCAGTTACTCCGGACAGGGTTATGAAGAGACCCAGTACTTC.

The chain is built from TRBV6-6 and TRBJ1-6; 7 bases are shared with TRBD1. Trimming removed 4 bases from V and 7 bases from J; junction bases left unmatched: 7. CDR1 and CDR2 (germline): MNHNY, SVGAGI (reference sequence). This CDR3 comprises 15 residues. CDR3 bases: TGTGCCAGCAGTTCCGGACAGGTGTTGAATTCACCCCTCCACTTT. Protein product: CASSSGQVLNSPLHF.

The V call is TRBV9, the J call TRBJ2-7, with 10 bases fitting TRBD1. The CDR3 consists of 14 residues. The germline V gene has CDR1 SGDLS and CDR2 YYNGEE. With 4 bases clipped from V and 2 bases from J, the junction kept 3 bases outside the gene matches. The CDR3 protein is CASSPGQGTYEQYF. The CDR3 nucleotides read TGTGCCAGCAGCCCGGGACAGGGGACCTACGAGCAGTACTTC.

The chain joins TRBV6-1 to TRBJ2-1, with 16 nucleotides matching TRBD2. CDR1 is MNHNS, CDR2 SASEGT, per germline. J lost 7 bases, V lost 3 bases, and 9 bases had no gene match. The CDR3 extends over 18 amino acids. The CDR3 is CASSDPGLAGGSWNEQFF. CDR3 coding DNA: TGTGCCAGCAGTGACCCGGGACTAGCGGGAGGGTCCTGGAATGAGCAGTTCTTC.

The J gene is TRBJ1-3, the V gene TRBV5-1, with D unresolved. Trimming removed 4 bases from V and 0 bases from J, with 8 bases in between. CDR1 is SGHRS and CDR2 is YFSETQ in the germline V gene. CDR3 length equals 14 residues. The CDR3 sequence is CASSPRGSGNTIYF. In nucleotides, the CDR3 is TGCGCCAGCAGCCCTCGCGGCTCTGGAAACACCATATATTTT.

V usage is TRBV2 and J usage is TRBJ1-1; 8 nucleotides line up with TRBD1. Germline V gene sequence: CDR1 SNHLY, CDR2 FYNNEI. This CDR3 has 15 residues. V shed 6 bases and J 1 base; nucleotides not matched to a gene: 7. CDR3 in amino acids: CASSDWDRSNTEAFF. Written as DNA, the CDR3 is TGTGCCAGCAGCGACTGGGACAGGTCGAACACTGAAGCTTTCTTT.

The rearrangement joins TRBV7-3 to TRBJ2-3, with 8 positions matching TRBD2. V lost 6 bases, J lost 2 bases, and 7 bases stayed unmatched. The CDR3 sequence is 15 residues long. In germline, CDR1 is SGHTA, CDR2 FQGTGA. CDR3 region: CASSYTSGPTDTQYF. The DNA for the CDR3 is TGTGCCAGCAGTTATACTAGCGGACCCACAGATACGCAGTATTTT.

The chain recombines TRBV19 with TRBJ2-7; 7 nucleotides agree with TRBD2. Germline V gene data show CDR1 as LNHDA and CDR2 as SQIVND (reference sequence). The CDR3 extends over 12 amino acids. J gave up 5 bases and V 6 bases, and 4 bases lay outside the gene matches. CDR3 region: CASSPREDEQYF. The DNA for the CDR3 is TGTGCCAGTAGCCCCCGGGAGGACGAGCAGTACTTC.

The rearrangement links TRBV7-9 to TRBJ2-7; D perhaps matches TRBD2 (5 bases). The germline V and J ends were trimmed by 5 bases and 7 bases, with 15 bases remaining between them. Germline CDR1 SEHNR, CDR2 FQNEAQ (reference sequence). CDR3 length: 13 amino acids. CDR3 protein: CASSRGSAQEQYF. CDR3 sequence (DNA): TGTGCCAGCAGCCGTGGGAGCGCTCAGGAGCAGTACTTC.

CDR3 sequence: CAISSGRETDTQYF. The CDR3 nucleotides are TGTGCCATCTCTAGCGGGAGGGAGACAGATACGCAGTATTTT. J is TRBJ2-3 and V is TRBV10-3; 12 nucleotides agree with TRBD2. Germline CDR1 reads ENHRY; CDR2 reads SYGVKD. The CDR3 length is 14 residues. The V and J ends lost 8 bases and 3 bases, in that order; junction bases with no gene match: 3.

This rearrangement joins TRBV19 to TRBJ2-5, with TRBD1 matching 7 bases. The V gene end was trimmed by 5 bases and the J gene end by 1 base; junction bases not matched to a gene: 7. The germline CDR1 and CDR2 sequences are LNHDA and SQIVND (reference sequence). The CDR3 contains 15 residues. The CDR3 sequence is CASSPIGTAQETQYF. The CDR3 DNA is TGTGCCAGTAGTCCTATCGGGACAGCCCAAGAGACCCAGTACTTC.

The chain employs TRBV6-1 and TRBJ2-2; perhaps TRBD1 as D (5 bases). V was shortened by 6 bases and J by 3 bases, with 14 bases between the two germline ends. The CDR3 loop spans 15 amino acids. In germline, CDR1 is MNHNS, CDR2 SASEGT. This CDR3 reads CASREAAGYTGELFF. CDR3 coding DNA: TGTGCCAGCAGAGAGGCGGCAGGGTACACCGGGGAGCTGTTTTTT.